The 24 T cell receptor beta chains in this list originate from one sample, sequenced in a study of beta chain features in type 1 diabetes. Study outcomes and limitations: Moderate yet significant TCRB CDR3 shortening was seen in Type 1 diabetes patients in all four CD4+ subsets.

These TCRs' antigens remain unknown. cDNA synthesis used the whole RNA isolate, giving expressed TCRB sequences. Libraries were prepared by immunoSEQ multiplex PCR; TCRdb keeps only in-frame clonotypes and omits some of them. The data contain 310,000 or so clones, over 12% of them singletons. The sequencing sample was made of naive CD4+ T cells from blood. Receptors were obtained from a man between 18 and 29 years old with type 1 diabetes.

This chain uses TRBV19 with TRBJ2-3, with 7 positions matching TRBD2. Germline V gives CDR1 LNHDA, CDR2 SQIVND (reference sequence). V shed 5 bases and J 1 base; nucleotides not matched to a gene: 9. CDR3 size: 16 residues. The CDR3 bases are TGTGCCAGTAGTTCACTATGGAGCGGGGGCACAGATACGCAGTATTTT. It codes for CASSSLWSGGTDTQYF.

CDR3 DNA: TGTGCCTGGAGGACTAGCGGGGTCGCCTACGAGCAGTACTTC. Residues: CAWRTSGVAYEQYF. The chain joins TRBV30 to TRBJ2-7; 11 bases are shared with TRBD2. Germline-derived CDR1 and CDR2 are GTSNPN and SVGIG (reference sequence). The CDR3 length is 14 residues. V gave up 3 bases and J gave up 2 bases; unmatched junction bases: 3. The full variable domain, rest sourced from reference TRBV30 and TRBJ2-7, is SQTIHQWPATLVQPVGSPLSLECTVEGTSNPNLYWYRQAAGRGLQLLFYSVGIGQISSEVPQNLSASRPQDRQFILSSKKLLLSDSGFYLCAWRTSGVAYEQYFGPGTRLTVT.

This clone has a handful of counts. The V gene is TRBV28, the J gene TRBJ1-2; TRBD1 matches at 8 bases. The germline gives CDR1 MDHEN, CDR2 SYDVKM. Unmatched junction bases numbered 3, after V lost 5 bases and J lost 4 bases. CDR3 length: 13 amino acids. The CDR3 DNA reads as TGTGCCAGCAGTCTGGACAGGGCCTATGGCTACACCTTC. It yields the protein CASSLDRAYGYTF.

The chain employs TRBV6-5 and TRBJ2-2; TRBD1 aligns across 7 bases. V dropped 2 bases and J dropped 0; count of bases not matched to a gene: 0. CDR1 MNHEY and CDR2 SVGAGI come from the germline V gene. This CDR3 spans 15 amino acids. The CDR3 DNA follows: TGTGCCAGCAGTTACCAGGGGGCGAACACCGGGGAGCTGTTTTTT. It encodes CASSYQGANTGELFF.

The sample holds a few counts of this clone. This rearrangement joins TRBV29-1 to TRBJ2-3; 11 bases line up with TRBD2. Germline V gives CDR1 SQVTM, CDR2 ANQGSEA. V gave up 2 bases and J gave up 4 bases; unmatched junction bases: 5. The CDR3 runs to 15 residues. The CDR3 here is CSVETLAGGADTQYF. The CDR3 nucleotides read TGCAGCGTTGAAACCCTAGCGGGGGGCGCAGATACGCAGTATTTT.

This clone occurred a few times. The CDR3 DNA reads TGTGCCTGGAGTGTTGGAGCGGGGGGGCCGGATACGCAGTATTTT. This codes for CAWSVGAGGPDTQYF. The chain uses TRBV30 and TRBJ2-3; 10 bases map to TRBD2. Germline lookup yields CDR1 GTSNPN and CDR2 SVGIG (reference sequence). This CDR3 comprises 15 residues. Trimming removed 0 bases from V and 6 bases from J; junction bases left unmatched: 6.

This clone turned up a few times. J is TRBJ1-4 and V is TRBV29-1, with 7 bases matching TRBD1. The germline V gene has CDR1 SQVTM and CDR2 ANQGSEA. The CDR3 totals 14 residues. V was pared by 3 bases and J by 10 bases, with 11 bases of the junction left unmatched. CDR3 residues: CSVDPAGGRGKLFF. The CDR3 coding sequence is TGCAGCGTTGATCCGGCAGGGGGTAGGGGAAAACTGTTTTTT.

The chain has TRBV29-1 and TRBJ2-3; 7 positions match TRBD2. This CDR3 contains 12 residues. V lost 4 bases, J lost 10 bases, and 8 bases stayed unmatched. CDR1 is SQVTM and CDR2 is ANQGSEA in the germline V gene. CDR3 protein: CSVVFTSEAQYF. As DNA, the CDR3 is TGCAGCGTTGTCTTTACTAGCGAGGCGCAGTATTTT.

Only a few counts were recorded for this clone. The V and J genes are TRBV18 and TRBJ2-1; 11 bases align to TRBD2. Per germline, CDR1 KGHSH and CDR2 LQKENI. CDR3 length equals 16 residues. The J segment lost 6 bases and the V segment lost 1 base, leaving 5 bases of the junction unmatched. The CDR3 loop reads CASSPQLAGGRNEQFF. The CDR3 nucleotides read TGTGCCAGCTCACCACAGTTAGCGGGGGGGCGCAATGAGCAGTTCTTC.

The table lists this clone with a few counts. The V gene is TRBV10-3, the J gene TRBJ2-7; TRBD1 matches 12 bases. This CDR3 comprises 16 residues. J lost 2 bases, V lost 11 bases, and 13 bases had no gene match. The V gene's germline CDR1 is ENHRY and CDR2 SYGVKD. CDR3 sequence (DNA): TGTGCCTCCCGGGACAGGGGGCTCAAACTCACCTACGAGCAGTACTTC. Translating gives CASRDRGLKLTYEQYF.

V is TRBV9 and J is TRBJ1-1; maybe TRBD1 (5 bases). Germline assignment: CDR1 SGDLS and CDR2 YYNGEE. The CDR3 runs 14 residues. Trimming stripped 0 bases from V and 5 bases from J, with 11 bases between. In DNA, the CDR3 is TGTGCCAGCAGCGTAGTAGGGGTCGGGACTGAAGCTTTCTTT. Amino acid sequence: CASSVVGVGTEAFF.

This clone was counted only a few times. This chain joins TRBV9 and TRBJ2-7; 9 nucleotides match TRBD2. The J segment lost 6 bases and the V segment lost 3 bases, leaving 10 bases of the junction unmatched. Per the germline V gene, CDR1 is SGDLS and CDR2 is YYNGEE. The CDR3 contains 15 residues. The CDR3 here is CASSAGGGRAVEQYF. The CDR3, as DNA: TGTGCCAGCAGCGCCGGGGGCGGGAGGGCCGTCGAGCAGTACTTC.

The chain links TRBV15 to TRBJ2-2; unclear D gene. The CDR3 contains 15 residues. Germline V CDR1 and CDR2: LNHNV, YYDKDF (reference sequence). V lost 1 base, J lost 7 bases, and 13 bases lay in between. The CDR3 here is CATSRVVEANGELFF. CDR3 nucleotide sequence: TGTGCCACCAGCAGAGTGGTGGAAGCGAACGGGGAGCTGTTTTTT.

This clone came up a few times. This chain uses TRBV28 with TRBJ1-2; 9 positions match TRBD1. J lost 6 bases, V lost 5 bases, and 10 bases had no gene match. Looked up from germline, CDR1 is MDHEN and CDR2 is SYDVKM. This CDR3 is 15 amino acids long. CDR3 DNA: TGTGCCAGCAGTATTCACCCGGGACAGGGAAATGGCTACACCTTC. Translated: CASSIHPGQGNGYTF.

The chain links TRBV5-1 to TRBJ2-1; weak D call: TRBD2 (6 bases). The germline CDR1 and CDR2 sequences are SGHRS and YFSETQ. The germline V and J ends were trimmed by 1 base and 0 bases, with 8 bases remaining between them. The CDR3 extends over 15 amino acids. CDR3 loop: CASSLIGSSYNEQFF. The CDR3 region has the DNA TGCGCCAGCAGCTTGATCGGGAGCTCCTACAATGAGCAGTTCTTC. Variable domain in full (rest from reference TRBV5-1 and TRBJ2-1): KAGVTQTPRYLIKTRGQQVTLSCSPISGHRSVSWYQQTPGQGLQFLFEYFSETQRNKGNFPGRFSGRQFSNSRSEMNVSTLELGDSALYLCASSLIGSSYNEQFFGPGTRLTVL.

The CDR3 loop is CASSRQVSYEQYF. As DNA, the CDR3 is TGTGCCAGCAGTCGACAGGTTAGCTACGAGCAGTACTTC. The chain has TRBV28 and TRBJ2-7, with TRBD1 as a possible D gene (6 bases). Trimming cost V 5 bases and J 3 bases, with 11 bases left between them. Germline V CDR1 and CDR2: MDHEN, SYDVKM. The CDR3 covers 13 residues.

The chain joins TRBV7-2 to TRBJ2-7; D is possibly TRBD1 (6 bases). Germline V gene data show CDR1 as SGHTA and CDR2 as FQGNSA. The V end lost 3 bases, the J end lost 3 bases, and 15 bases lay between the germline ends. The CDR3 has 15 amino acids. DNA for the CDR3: TGTGCCAGCAGCTTGCGTCCGGGACACATCTACGAGCAGTACTTC. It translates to CASSLRPGHIYEQYF.

The DNA for the CDR3 is TGTGCCAGCAGTTTATGGGGGACTAGCGGTAATGATGAGCAGTTCTTC. Its protein product is CASSLWGTSGNDEQFF. This chain links TRBV28 with TRBJ2-1, with 11 bases aligning to TRBD2. V was clipped by 0 bases and J by 8 bases; unmatched bases: 6. Germline V lookup: CDR1 MDHEN, CDR2 SYDVKM. This CDR3 is 16 amino acids long.

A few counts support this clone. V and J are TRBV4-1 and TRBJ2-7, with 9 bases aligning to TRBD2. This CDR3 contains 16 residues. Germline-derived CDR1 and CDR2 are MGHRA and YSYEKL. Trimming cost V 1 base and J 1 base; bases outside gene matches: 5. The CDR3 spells CASSQVAGGTSYEQYF. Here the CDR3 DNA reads TGCGCCAGCAGCCAAGTGGCGGGGGGGACTTCCTACGAGCAGTACTTC.

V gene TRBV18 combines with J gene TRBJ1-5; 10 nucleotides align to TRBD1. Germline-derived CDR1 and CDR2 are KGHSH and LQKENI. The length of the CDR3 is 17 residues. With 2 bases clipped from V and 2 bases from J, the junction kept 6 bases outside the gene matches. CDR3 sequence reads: CASSPTDRGRGNQPQHF. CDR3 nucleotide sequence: TGTGCCAGCTCACCAACCGACAGGGGGCGAGGCAATCAGCCCCAGCATTTT.

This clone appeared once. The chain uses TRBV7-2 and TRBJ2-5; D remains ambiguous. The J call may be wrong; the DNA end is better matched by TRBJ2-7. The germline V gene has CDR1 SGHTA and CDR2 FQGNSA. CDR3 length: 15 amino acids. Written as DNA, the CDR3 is TGTGCCAGCAGCTTAGCGCTTGCTAGCTCCTACGAGCAGTACTTC. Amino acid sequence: CASSLALASSYEQYF.

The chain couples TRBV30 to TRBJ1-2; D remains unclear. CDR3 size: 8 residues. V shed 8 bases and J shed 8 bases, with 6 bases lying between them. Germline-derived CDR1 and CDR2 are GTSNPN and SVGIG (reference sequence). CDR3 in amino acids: CAGDGYTF. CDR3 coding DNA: TGTGCCGGAGACGGCTACACCTTC.

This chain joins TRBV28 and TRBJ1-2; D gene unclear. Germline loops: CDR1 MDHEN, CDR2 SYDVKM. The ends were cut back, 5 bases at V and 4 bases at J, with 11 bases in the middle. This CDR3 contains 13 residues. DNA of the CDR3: TGTGCCAGCAGTAGTGCCCCGAGCTATGGCTACACCTTC. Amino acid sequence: CASSSAPSYGYTF.

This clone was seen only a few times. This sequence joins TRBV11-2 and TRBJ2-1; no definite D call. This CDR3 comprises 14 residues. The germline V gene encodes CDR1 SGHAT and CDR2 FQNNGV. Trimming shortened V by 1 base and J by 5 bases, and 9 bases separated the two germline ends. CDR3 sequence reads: CASSLGGEDNEQFF. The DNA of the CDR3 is TGTGCCAGCAGCTTAGGTGGAGAGGACAATGAGCAGTTCTTC.